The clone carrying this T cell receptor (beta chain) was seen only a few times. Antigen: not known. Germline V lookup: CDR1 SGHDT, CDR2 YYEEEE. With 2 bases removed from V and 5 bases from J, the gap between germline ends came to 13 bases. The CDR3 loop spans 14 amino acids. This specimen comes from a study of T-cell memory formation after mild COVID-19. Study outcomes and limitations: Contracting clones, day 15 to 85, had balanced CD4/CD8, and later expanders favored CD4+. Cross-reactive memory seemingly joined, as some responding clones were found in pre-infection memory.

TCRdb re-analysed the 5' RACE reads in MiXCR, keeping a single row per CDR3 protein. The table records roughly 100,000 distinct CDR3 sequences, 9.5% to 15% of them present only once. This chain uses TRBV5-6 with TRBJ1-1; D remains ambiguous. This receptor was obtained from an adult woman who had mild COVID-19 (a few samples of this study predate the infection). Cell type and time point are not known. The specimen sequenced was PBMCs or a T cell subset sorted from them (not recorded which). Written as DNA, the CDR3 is TGTGCCAGCAGCTTTGGTTACGGTGGGACTGAAGCTTTCTTT. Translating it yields CASSFGYGGTEAFF.